Described below is a single T cell receptor beta chain sequence and its context. Germline lookup yields CDR1 MDHEN and CDR2 SYDVKM. The junction had 11 bases not matched to a gene; V was cut back by 3 bases and J by 5 bases. The CDR3 is 16 residues long. The record originates from a study of blood T cell repertoires in COVID-19. Method: immunoSEQ multiplex PCR; TCRdb's copy keeps in-frame clones and lacks some. The sample lists 100,000 to 150,000 clones, roughly four fifths occurring once. This TCR derives from a middle-aged man with acute COVID-19. The chain links TRBV28 to TRBJ1-2, with 8 nucleotides matching TRBD1. Sequencing input: PBMCs or T cells enriched from blood (not recorded which). The DNA for the CDR3 is TGTGCCAGCAGTTTCCTACGTCAGGGGGCAAGGTATGGCTACACCTTC. This encodes CASSFLRQGARYGYTF.